What follows are 32 T cell receptor beta chains derived from one specimen sequenced in a study of response to subunit inactivated influenza vaccine (dated by TCRdb to between 2018 and 2020). The library was obtained by RT-PCR. The data were produced on an Illumina HiSeq 2500. TCRdb reanalyzed the raw reads on its own, using fastp at Q25 for trimming and MiXCR for clone calling, and kept in-frame beta chains. For every CDR3 protein sequence, its rows merge into one entry that carries the most common genes and DNA. The sample has about 540,000 distinct CDR3 sequences on record, roughly 25% of them singletons. The top ten hold approximately 2.9% of the sample. Separately, the same data were catalogued under a study of T cells expressing NK-cell markers. From the second report: TCR beta cDNA libraries were made by 5'RACE template switching that added a universal primer site and unique molecular identifiers.

The material was CD4+ T cells sorted from PBMCs, obtained about 13 days after vaccination. The receptor source for this set is a man in his forties or fifties who received an inactivated influenza vaccine. Donor details come from another sample of the same person, matched by shared clones.

The chain links TRBV11-1 to TRBJ2-2, with 8 bases aligning to TRBD2. The CDR3 contains 20 residues. The germline V gene has CDR1 SGHAT and CDR2 FQDESV (reference sequence). The trim removed 4 bases at V and 2 bases at J, leaving 18 bases unmatched. DNA of the CDR3: TGTGCCAGCAGCTCCCTTCAGGTAGCGGGAACCGCAGCTAACACCGGGGAGCTGTTTTTT. This encodes CASSSLQVAGTAANTGELFF.

This clonotype was found a few times. V is TRBV6-2 or TRBV6-3 and J is TRBJ2-1, with D maybe TRBD2 (5 bases). Germline assignment: CDR1 MNHEY and CDR2 SVGEGT. CDR3 length equals 16 residues. V lost 4 bases, J lost 1 base, and 14 bases lay in between. The CDR3 DNA sequence: TGTGCCAGCAGTTGGGGTCTCCCGGGGTCCTACAATGAGCAGTTCTTC. It codes for CASSWGLPGSYNEQFF.

This chain joins TRBV20-1 and TRBJ2-2, with D possibly TRBD2 on 5 matching bases. CDR3 length equals 16 residues. Germline CDR1 reads DFQATT; CDR2 reads SNEGSKA (reference sequence). The V gene lost 3 bases and the J gene lost 6 bases, with 20 bases spanning the gap. This chain's CDR3 is CSARPPGIGGAGELFF. The CDR3 nucleotides are TGCAGTGCTAGGCCACCGGGAATTGGAGGCGCCGGGGAGCTGTTTTTT.

As DNA, the CDR3 is TGCAGCGTGGGAACTAAACAGGGGTCCGGCGAGCAGTACTTC. Its translation is CSVGTKQGSGEQYF. The chain recombines TRBV29-1 with TRBJ2-7, with 7 bases aligning to TRBD1. The germline V gene has CDR1 SQVTM and CDR2 ANQGSEA. CDR3 length: 14 amino acids. V shed 6 bases, J shed 6 bases, and the junction held 14 bases outside the gene matches.

This clonotype has a handful of counts. The chain recombines TRBV20-1 with TRBJ2-5; 13 bases are a match to TRBD2. CDR3 length equals 15 residues. CDR1 and CDR2 from the germline V gene are DFQATT and SNEGSKA (reference sequence). The V segment lost 2 bases and the J segment 1 base; nucleotides outside the gene matches: 1. The CDR3 nucleotides read TGCAGTGCTAGAACTAGCGGGAGGGCCCAAGAGACCCAGTACTTC. Translating gives CSARTSGRAQETQYF.

V gene TRBV5-1 combines with J gene TRBJ2-7; unclear D gene. In germline, CDR1 is SGHRS, CDR2 YFSETQ. Trimming took 1 base from V and 6 from J, leaving 8 bases between them. CDR3 length equals 12 residues. The CDR3 DNA is TGCGCCAGCAGCTTGTTGTTAGGCGAGCAGTACTTC. Translated: CASSLLLGEQYF.

This clonotype showed up just a few times. The V and J genes are TRBV4-1 and TRBJ2-5; D not certain. The CDR3 runs 13 residues. V lost 4 bases to trimming and J lost 3 bases, with 9 bases between them. The germline V gene has CDR1 MGHRA and CDR2 YSYEKL. CDR3 in amino acids: CASSRLIKETQYF. CDR3 nucleotide sequence: TGCGCCAGCAGCCGCCTCATTAAAGAGACCCAGTACTTC.

V and J are TRBV4-2 and TRBJ2-6, with D possibly being TRBD2 (5 bases). CDR3 length equals 17 residues. Looked up from germline, CDR1 is LGHNA and CDR2 is YNFKEQ. V lost 3 bases to trimming and J lost 3 bases, with 15 bases between them. The CDR3 coding sequence is TGTGCCAGCAGCCAGCGAGAGGGCTTGGTTGGGGCCAACGTCCTGACTTTC. Protein: CASSQREGLVGANVLTF.

CDR3 amino acids: CSARDGGGPGELFF. The CDR3, as DNA: TGCAGTGCTAGAGATGGGGGGGGGCCCGGGGAGCTGTTTTTT. The chain recombines TRBV20-1 with TRBJ2-2; TRBD2 might be the D (7 bases). V was cut by 0 bases and J by 6 bases, with 11 bases left in between. Germline V lookup: CDR1 DFQATT, CDR2 SNEGSKA (reference sequence). CDR3 size: 14 residues.

This chain uses TRBV28 with TRBJ2-5, with D maybe TRBD2 (6 bases). Trimming removed 3 bases at V and 2 bases at J, with 13 bases between. The CDR3 sequence is 15 residues long. Looked up from germline, CDR1 is MDHEN and CDR2 is SYDVKM. CDR3 in amino acids: CASSLTGVGQETQYF. In nucleotides, the CDR3 is TGTGCCAGCAGTTTGACGGGAGTTGGGCAAGAGACCCAGTACTTC.

J is TRBJ1-4 and V is TRBV6-5; D is ambiguous. The CDR3 contains 17 residues. CDR1 is MNHEY and CDR2 is SVGAGI in the germline V gene. Trimming pared 0 bases from V and 5 bases from J, leaving 16 bases between. The chain's CDR3 is CASSYSKGSRLNEKLFF. In nucleotides, the CDR3 is TGTGCCAGCAGTTACTCGAAGGGCAGCCGGCTAAATGAAAAACTGTTTTTT.

The chain has TRBV6-5 and TRBJ2-7; D possibly corresponds to TRBD1 (6 bases). The CDR3 runs 14 residues. Trimming shortened V by 5 bases and J by 2 bases, and 13 bases separated the two germline ends. The germline V gene has CDR1 MNHEY and CDR2 SVGAGI. The CDR3 DNA reads TGTGCCAGCAGTAACAGGGTCCAAGCCTACGAGCAGTACTTC. Translating it yields CASSNRVQAYEQYF.

In this sample, this clonotype turned up a few times. The V call is TRBV20-1, the J call TRBJ1-2, with D possibly being TRBD1 (6 bases). CDR3 size: 15 residues. In germline, CDR1 is DFQATT, CDR2 SNEGSKA (reference sequence). The ends were cut back, 0 bases at V and 4 bases at J, with 15 bases in the middle. In DNA, the CDR3 is TGCAGTGCTAGAGATCATAAGGGGGAGGTCTATGGCTACACCTTC. Its protein is CSARDHKGEVYGYTF.

Regarding this clonotype: A much larger clone lies a single base off, so this may be a read error. V and J are TRBV6-6 and TRBJ1-4; the D gene is possibly TRBD1 (6 bases). The CDR3 totals 14 residues. CDR1 is MNHNY and CDR2 is SVGAGI in the germline V gene (reference sequence). This CDR3 is CTSSYARGNEKLFF. CDR3 DNA sequence: TGTACCAGCAGTTACGCCAGGGGCAATGAAAAACTGTTTTTT.

This clonotype occurred a few times. This chain uses TRBV4-3 with TRBJ2-2; TRBD2 matches at 8 bases. V lost 3 bases and J lost 7; bases outside the gene matches: 13. Germline lookup yields CDR1 LGHNA and CDR2 YSLEER. The length of the CDR3 is 17 residues. Here the CDR3 DNA reads TGCGCCAGCAGCCATGACCCGGGCCCCGGGGGGGTCGGGGAGCTGTTTTTT. Translated, it gives CASSHDPGPGGVGELFF.

This chain links TRBV27 with TRBJ1-2; no clear D. The CDR3 spans 13 residues. Per the germline V gene, CDR1 is MNHEY and CDR2 is SMNVEV (reference sequence). Trimming stripped 3 bases from V and 8 bases from J, with 13 bases between. The CDR3 sequence is CASSFRAERGYTF. The DNA of the CDR3 is TGTGCCAGCAGTTTTAGGGCCGAGAGGGGCTACACCTTC.

The chain is built from TRBV5-1 and TRBJ2-1, with TRBD2 as a possible D gene (7 bases). V was cut by 2 bases and J by 3 bases, with 15 bases left in between. The germline V gene encodes CDR1 SGHRS and CDR2 YFSETQ. CDR3 length equals 16 residues. The CDR3 nucleotides read TGCGCCAGCAGCTTAAGGGGGAGGGCCCTCTACAATGAGCAGTTCTTC. Its protein is CASSLRGRALYNEQFF.

This clonotype was seen only a few times. The rearrangement links TRBV14 to TRBJ1-6, with TRBD1 identical over 12 bases. CDR1 and CDR2 from the germline V gene are SGHDN and FVKESK. The CDR3 totals 20 residues. With V trimmed by 2 bases and J by 7 bases, 15 bases remained unmatched. CDR3 amino acids: CASSQMSGDRGLHRNSPLHF. CDR3 in DNA: TGTGCCAGCAGCCAAATGTCTGGGGACAGGGGGCTTCATCGGAATTCACCCCTCCACTTT.

The rearrangement uses TRBV10-3 and TRBJ2-7; 7 nucleotides agree with TRBD1. Germline assignment: CDR1 ENHRY and CDR2 SYGVKD. V lost 10 bases to trimming and J lost 3 bases; unmatched junction nucleotides: 15. The CDR3 runs 15 residues. The CDR3 protein is CATVGIGTAFYEQYF. CDR3 DNA sequence: TGTGCCACCGTCGGGATCGGGACAGCTTTCTACGAGCAGTACTTC.

The rearrangement joins TRBV7-2 to TRBJ2-3; 11 bases align to TRBD2. Germline V CDR1 and CDR2: SGHTA, FQGNSA. The junction had 3 bases not matched to a gene; V was cut back by 5 bases and J by 5 bases. The CDR3 is 14 residues long. The CDR3 is CASSRGLAEDTQYF. The CDR3 DNA reads TGTGCCAGCAGCCGGGGACTAGCGGAAGATACGCAGTATTTT.

This clonotype was detected only a few times. The chain joins TRBV12-3 or TRBV12-4 to TRBJ2-1, with D uncertain. Trimming stripped 6 bases from V and 4 bases from J, with 7 bases between. This CDR3 comprises 12 residues. CDR3 sequence (DNA): TGTGCCAGCAGGGGATCATACAATGAGCAGTTCTTC. It yields the protein CASRGSYNEQFF.

This chain uses TRBV29-1 with TRBJ1-2; weak D call: TRBD1 (6 bases). In germline, CDR1 is SQVTM, CDR2 ANQGSEA. The CDR3 sequence is 13 residues long. V lost 3 bases, J lost 4 bases, and 12 bases lay in between. CDR3: CSVDTGPTYGYTF. The CDR3 region has the DNA TGCAGCGTTGATACAGGGCCCACCTATGGCTACACCTTC.

This chain links TRBV18 with TRBJ2-5; no firm D call. The CDR3 loop spans 14 amino acids. Germline CDR1 and CDR2: KGHSH and LQKENI. The CDR3 DNA reads as TGTACCGGAAACAGCATCAAGGGACAAGAGACCCAGTACTTC. Amino acid sequence: CTGNSIKGQETQYF.

The table lists this clonotype with many counts. The chain carries TRBV5-1 and TRBJ2-3, with D maybe TRBD1 (5 bases). Germline assignment: CDR1 SGHRS and CDR2 YFSETQ. CDR3 length: 14 residues. V dropped 2 bases and J dropped 2 bases, with 9 bases sitting between them. The CDR3 DNA reads TGCGCCAGCAGCTTCGCGACAGTCACAGATACGCAGTATTTT. Amino acids: CASSFATVTDTQYF. Full variable domain (outside the CDR3, taken from reference TRBV5-1 and TRBJ2-3): KAGVTQTPRYLIKTRGQQVTLSCSPISGHRSVSWYQQTPGQGLQFLFEYFSETQRNKGNFPGRFSGRQFSNSRSEMNVSTLELGDSALYLCASSFATVTDTQYFGPGTRLTVL.

The V call is TRBV27, the J call TRBJ2-3; a possible D gene is TRBD2 (5 bases). This CDR3 spans 12 amino acids. Trimming took off 0 bases at V and 10 bases at J, with 8 bases between the two ends. Germline assignment: CDR1 MNHEY and CDR2 SMNVEV (reference sequence). CDR3 DNA: TGTGCCAGCAGTTTATCTAAGAGGGCGCAGTATTTT. It codes for CASSLSKRAQYF.

The chain employs TRBV4-1 and TRBJ2-1; D is perhaps TRBD1 (6 bases). The CDR3 length is 14 residues. The germline V and J ends were trimmed by 1 base and 7 bases, with 11 bases remaining between them. Germline CDR1 reads MGHRA; CDR2 reads YSYEKL. CDR3 region: CASSQGTEPNEQFF. CDR3 DNA: TGCGCCAGCAGCCAAGGGACAGAACCTAATGAGCAGTTCTTC.

The sample holds a few counts of this clonotype. V usage is TRBV20-1 and J usage is TRBJ2-3, with D tentatively TRBD2 (6 bases). The CDR3 is 16 amino acids. CDR1 and CDR2 (germline): DFQATT, SNEGSKA (reference sequence). Trimming removed 5 bases at V and 6 bases at J, with 24 bases between. The DNA of the CDR3 is TGCAGTGCTTTAACCAATAGCGGAAACCCACACGATACGCAGTATTTT. Its translation: CSALTNSGNPHDTQYF.

This clonotype was seen a handful of times. This chain connects TRBV7-9 to TRBJ2-7; 10 positions match TRBD2. This CDR3 has 16 amino acids. The germline gives CDR1 SEHNR, CDR2 FQNEAQ (reference sequence). The V gene end was trimmed by 5 bases and the J gene end by 1 base; junction bases not matched to a gene: 8. The CDR3 DNA is TGTGCCAGCAGCCCACGGACTAGCGGAGCTTCCTACGAGCAGTACTTC. Its protein is CASSPRTSGASYEQYF.

This clonotype was counted a few times. J is TRBJ2-5 and V is TRBV7-9; D is unclear. Looked up from germline, CDR1 is SEHNR and CDR2 is FQNEAQ (reference sequence). The CDR3 spans 14 residues. Trimming took off 6 bases at V and 0 bases at J, with 11 bases between the two ends. CDR3 amino acids: CASSKDAYQETQYF. The CDR3 DNA is TGTGCCAGCAGTAAGGACGCGTACCAAGAGACCCAGTACTTC. Filled out from reference TRBV7-9 and TRBJ2-5, the complete variable domain reads DTGVSQNPRHKITKRGQNVTFRCDPISEHNRLYWYRQTLGQGPEFLTYFQNEAQLEKSRLLSDRFSAERPKGSFSTLEIQRTEQGDSAMYLCASSKDAYQETQYFGPGTRLLVL.

This clonotype was found a few times. The chain carries TRBV29-1 and TRBJ2-1; 9 positions match TRBD1. The CDR3 sequence is 13 residues long. Germline CDR1 and CDR2: SQVTM and ANQGSEA. Losses at the gene ends were 7 bases for V and 7 bases for J; bases not matched to a gene: 8. This CDR3 reads CSGTGTGYNEQFF. As DNA, the CDR3 is TGCAGCGGCACCGGGACAGGGTATAATGAGCAGTTCTTC.

In this sample, this clonotype turned up many times. The rearrangement uses TRBV7-2 and TRBJ1-3; TRBD1 might be the D (6 bases). Germline V gene sequence: CDR1 SGHTA, CDR2 FQGNSA. The CDR3 spans 14 residues. V was clipped by 5 bases and J by 7 bases, with 15 bases between them. Here the CDR3 reads CASSGDRWKNTIYF. The CDR3 DNA sequence: TGTGCCAGCAGCGGCGACAGGTGGAAGAACACCATATATTTT.

This clonotype appeared a few times. The V call is TRBV12-3 or TRBV12-4, the J call TRBJ2-5; 9 bases map to TRBD2. V lost 6 bases, J lost 5 bases, and 13 bases stayed unmatched. This CDR3 contains 16 residues. This CDR3 reads CASRSRLAGLGETQYF. CDR3 nucleotides: TGTGCCAGCAGGTCAAGGCTAGCGGGGTTAGGGGAGACCCAGTACTTC.